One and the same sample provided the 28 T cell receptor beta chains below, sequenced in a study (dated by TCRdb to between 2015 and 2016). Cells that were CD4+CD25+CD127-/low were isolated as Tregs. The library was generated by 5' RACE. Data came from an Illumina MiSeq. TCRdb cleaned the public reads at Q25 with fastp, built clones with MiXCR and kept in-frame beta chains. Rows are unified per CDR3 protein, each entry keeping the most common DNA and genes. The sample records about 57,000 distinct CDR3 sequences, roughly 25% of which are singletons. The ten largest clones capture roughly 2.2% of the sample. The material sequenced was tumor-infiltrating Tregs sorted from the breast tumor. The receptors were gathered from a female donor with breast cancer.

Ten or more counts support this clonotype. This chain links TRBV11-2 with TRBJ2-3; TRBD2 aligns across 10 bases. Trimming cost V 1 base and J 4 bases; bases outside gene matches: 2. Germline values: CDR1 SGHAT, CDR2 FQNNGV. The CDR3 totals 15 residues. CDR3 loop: CASSLALAGADTQYF. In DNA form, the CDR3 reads TGTGCCAGCAGCTTAGCCCTAGCGGGGGCAGATACGCAGTATTTT.

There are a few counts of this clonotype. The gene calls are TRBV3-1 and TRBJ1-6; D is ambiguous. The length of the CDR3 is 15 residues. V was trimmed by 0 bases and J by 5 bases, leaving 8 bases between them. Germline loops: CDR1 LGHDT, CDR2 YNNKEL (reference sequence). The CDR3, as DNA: TGTGCCAGCAGCCAAGAACGTCGTAATAATTCACCCCTCCACTTT. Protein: CASSQERRNNSPLHF.

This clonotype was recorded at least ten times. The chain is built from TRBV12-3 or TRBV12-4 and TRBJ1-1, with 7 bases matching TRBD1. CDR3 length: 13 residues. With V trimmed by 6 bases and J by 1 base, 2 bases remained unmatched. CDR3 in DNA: TGTGCCAGCAGGGGACAGAAGAACACTGAAGCTTTCTTT. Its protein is CASRGQKNTEAFF.

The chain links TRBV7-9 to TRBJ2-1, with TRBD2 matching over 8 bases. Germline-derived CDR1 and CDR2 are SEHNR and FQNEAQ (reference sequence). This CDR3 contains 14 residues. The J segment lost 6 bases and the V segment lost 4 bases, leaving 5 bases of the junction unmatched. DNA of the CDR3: TGTGCCAGCAGCTATGGACTAGCTACCAATGAGCAGTTCTTC. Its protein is CASSYGLATNEQFF.

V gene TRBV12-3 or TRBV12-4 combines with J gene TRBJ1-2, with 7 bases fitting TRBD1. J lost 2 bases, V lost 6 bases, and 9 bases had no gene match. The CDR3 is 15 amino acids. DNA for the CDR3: TGTGCCAGCAGCAAACGACAGGGTCTCAACTATGGCTACACCTTC. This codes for CASSKRQGLNYGYTF.

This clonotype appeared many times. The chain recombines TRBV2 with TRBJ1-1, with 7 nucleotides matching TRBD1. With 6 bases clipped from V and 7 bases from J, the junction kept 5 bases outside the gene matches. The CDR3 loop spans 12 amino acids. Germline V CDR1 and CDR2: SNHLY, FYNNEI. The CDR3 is CASRGTAIEAFF. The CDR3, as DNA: TGTGCCAGCAGGGGGACAGCCATTGAAGCTTTCTTT.

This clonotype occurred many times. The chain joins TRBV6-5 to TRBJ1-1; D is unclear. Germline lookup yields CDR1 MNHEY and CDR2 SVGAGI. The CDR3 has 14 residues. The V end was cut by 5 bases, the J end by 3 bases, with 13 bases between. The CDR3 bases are TGTGCCAGCAGTCTTGGACGCCTACACACTGAAGCTTTCTTT. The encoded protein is CASSLGRLHTEAFF.

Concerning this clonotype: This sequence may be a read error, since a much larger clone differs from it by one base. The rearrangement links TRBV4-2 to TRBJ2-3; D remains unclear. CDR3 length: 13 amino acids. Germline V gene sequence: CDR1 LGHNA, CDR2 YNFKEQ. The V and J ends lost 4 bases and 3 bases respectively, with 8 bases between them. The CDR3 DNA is TGTGCCAGCAGCCTCTCCCTGACAGATACGCAGTATTTT. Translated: CASSLSLTDTQYF.

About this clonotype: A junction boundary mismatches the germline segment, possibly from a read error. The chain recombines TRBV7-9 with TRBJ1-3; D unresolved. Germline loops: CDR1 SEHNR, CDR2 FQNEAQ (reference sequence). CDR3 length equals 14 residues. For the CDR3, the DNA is TGTACCAGCAGCTCGTCGGGAGCAGGAAACACCATATACTTT. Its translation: CTSSSSGAGNTIYF. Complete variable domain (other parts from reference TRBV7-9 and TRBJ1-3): DTGVSQNPRHKITKRGQNVTFRCDPISEHNRLYWYRQTLGQGPEFLTYFQNEAQLEKSRLLSDRFSAERPKGSFSTLEIQRTEQGDSAMYLCTSSSSGAGNTIYFGEGSWLTVV.

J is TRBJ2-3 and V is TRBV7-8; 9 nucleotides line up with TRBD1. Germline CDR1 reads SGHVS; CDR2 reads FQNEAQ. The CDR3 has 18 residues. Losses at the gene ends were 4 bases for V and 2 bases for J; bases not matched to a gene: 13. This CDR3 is CASSSPRLGQGSTDTQYF. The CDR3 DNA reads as TGTGCCAGCAGCTCCCCCCGTCTGGGACAGGGCTCCACAGATACGCAGTATTTT.

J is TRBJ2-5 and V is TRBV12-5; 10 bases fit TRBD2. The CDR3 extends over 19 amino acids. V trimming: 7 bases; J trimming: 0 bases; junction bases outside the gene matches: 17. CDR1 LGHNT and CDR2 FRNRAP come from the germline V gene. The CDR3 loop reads CASAQRLGRTSGHQETQYF. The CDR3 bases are TGTGCTAGTGCCCAAAGGCTAGGGAGGACTAGCGGCCACCAAGAGACCCAGTACTTC.

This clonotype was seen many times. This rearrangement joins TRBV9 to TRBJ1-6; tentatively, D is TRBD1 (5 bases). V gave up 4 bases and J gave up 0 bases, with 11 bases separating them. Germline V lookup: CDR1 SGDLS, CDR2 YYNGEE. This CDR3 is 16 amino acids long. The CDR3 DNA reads TGTGCCAGCAGCCTAGCCGGGGGCTCCTATAATTCACCCCTCCACTTT. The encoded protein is CASSLAGGSYNSPLHF.

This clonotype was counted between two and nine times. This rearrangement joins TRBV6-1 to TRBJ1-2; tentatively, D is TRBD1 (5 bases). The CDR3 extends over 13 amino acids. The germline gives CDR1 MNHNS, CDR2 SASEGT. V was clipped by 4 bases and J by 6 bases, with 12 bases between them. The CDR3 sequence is CASSALAGHGYTF. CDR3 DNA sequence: TGTGCCAGCAGTGCGCTAGCAGGGCATGGCTACACCTTC.

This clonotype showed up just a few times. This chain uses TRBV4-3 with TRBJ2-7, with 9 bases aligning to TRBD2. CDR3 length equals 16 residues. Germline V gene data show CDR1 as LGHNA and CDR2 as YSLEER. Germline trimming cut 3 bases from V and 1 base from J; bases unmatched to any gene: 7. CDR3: CASSHRISGRSYEQYF. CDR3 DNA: TGCGCCAGCAGCCATCGTATCAGCGGGAGGTCCTACGAGCAGTACTTC.

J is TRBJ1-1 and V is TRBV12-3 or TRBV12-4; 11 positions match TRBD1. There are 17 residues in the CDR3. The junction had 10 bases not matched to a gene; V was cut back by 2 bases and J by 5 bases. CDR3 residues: CASSLWTGGLTGTEAFF. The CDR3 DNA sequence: TGTGCCAGCAGTTTATGGACAGGGGGCCTTACGGGGACTGAAGCTTTCTTT.

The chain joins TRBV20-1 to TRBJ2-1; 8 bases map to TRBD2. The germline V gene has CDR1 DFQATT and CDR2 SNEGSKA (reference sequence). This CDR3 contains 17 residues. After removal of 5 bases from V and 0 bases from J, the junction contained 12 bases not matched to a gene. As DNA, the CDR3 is TGCAGTGCTGTCGCTCGGGAGGGCCGGAGCTCCTACAATGAGCAGTTCTTC. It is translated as CSAVAREGRSSYNEQFF.

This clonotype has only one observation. The CDR3 reads CASSGRGSERVEQFF. CDR3 coding DNA: TGTGCCAGCAGTGGCCGGGGTAGCGAAAGGGTTGAGCAGTTCTTC. The chain couples TRBV28 to TRBJ2-1; the D gene is possibly TRBD2 (5 bases). The CDR3 is 15 residues long. Germline CDR1 and CDR2: MDHEN and SYDVKM. Trimming cost V 5 bases and J 9 bases, with 20 bases left between them.

The CDR3 DNA reads TGCGCCAGCAGCCAGATAGCTAGCGGGGGGTACAATGAGCAGTTCTTC. This encodes CASSQIASGGYNEQFF. The chain couples TRBV5-1 to TRBJ2-1; 11 bases are shared with TRBD2. Trimming took 4 bases from V and 4 from J; bases not matched to a gene: 7. This CDR3 contains 16 residues. Germline values: CDR1 SGHRS, CDR2 YFSETQ. Full variable domain (remainder filled in from reference TRBV5-1 and TRBJ2-1): KAGVTQTPRYLIKTRGQQVTLSCSPISGHRSVSWYQQTPGQGLQFLFEYFSETQRNKGNFPGRFSGRQFSNSRSEMNVSTLELGDSALYLCASSQIASGGYNEQFFGPGTRLTVL.

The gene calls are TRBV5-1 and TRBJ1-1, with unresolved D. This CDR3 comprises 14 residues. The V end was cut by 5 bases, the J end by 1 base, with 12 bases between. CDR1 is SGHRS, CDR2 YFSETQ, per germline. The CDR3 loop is CASRELQKNTEAFF. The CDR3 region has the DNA TGCGCCAGCAGGGAGCTTCAGAAGAACACTGAAGCTTTCTTT.

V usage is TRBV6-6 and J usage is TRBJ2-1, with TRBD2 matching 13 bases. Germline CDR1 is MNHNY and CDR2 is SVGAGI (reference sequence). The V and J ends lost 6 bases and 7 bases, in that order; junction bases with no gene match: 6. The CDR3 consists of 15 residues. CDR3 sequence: CASSWTSGGKNEQFF. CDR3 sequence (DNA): TGTGCCAGCAGCTGGACTAGCGGGGGAAAAAATGAGCAGTTCTTC.

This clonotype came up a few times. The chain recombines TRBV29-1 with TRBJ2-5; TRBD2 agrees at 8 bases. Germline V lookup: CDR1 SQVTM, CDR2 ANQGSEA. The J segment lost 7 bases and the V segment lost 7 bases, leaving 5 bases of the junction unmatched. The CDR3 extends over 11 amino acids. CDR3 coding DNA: TGCAGCGGGGGACTAGAGGCGACCCAGTACTTC. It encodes CSGGLEATQYF.

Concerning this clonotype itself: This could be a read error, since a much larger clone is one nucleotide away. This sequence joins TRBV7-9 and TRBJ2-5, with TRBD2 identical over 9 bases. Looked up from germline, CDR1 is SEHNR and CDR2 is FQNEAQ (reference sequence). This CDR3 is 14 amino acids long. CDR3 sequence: CANSISGRSETQYF. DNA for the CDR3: TGTGCCAACAGCATTAGCGGGAGAAGTGAGACCCAGTACTTC.

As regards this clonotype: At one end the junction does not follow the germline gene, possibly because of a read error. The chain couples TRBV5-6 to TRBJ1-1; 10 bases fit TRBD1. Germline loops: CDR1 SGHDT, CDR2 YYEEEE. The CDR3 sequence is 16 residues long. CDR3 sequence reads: CAGSTPGTGVETEAFF. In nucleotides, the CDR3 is TGTGCCGGCAGCACACCAGGGACAGGGGTGGAAACTGAAGCTTTCTTT.

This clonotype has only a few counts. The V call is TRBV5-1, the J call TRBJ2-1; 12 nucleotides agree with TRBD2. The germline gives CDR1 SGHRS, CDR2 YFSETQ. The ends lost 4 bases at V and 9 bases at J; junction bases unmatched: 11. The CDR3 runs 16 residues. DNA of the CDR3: TGCGCCAGCAGCCCCCAGACTAGCGGGAGTAGGGGTGAGCAGTTCTTC. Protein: CASSPQTSGSRGEQFF.

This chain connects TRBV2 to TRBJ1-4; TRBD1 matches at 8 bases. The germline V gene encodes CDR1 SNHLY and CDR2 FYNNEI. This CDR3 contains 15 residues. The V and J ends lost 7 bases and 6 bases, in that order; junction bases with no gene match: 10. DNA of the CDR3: TGTGCCAGCATGGGAGACAGGGGCAAGGATGAAAAACTGTTTTTT. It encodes CASMGDRGKDEKLFF.

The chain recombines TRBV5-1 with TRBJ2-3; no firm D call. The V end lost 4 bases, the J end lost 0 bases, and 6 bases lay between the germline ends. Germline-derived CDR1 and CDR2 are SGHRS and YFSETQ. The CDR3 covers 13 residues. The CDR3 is CASSQQSTDTQYF. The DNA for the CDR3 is TGCGCCAGCAGCCAGCAAAGCACAGATACGCAGTATTTT.

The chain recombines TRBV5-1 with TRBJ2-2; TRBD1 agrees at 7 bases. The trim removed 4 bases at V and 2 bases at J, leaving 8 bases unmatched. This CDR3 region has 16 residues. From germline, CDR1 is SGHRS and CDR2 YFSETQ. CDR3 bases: TGCGCCAGCAGCCAAACCGGGACAGTTAACACCGGGGAGCTGTTTTTT. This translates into CASSQTGTVNTGELFF. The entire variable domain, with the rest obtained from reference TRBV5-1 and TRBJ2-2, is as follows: KAGVTQTPRYLIKTRGQQVTLSCSPISGHRSVSWYQQTPGQGLQFLFEYFSETQRNKGNFPGRFSGRQFSNSRSEMNVSTLELGDSALYLCASSQTGTVNTGELFFGEGSRLTVL.

CDR3 region: CASSLWDRNTEAFF. CDR3 DNA: TGCGCCAGCAGCTTGTGGGACAGGAACACTGAAGCTTTCTTT. This chain joins TRBV5-1 and TRBJ1-1; 7 bases are a match to TRBD1. V lost 1 base to trimming and J lost 1 base; unmatched junction nucleotides: 1. This CDR3 is 14 amino acids long. The germline CDR1 and CDR2 sequences are SGHRS and YFSETQ.